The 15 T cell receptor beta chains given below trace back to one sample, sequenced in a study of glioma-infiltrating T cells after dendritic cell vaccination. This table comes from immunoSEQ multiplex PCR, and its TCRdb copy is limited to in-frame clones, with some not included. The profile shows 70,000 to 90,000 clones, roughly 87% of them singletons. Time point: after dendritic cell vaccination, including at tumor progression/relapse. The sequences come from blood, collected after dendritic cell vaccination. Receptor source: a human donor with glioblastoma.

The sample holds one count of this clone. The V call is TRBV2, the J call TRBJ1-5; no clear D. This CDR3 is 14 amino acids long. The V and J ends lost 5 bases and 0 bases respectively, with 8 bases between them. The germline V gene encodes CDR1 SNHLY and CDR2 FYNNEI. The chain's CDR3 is CASSPEVSNQPQHF. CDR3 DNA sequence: TGTGCCAGCAGTCCCGAGGTTAGCAATCAGCCCCAGCATTTT.

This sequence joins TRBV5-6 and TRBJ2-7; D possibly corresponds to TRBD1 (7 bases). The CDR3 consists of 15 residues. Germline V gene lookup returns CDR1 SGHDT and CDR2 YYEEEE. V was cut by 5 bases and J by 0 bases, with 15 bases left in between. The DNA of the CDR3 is TGTGCCAGCAGACGGGGGACAGACAACTCCTACGAGCAGTACTTC. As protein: CASRRGTDNSYEQYF.

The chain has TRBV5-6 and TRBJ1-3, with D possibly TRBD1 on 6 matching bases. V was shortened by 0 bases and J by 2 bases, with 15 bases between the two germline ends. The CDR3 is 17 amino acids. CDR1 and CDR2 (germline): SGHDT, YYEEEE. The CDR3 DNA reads TGTGCCAGCAGCTTGGGCCCTCTAAGGGGGACTGGAAACACCATATATTTT. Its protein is CASSLGPLRGTGNTIYF.

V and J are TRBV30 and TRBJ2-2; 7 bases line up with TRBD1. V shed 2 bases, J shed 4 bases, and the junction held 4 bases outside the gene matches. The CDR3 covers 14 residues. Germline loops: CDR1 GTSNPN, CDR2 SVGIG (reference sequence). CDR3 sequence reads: CAWSLGQPTGELFF. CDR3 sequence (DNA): TGTGCCTGGAGTTTGGGACAGCCCACCGGGGAGCTGTTTTTT.

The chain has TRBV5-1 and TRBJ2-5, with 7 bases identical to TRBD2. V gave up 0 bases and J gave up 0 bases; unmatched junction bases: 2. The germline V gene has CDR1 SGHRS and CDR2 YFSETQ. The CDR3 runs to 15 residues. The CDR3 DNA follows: TGCGCCAGCAGCTTGGGGGGACTAAACCAAGAGACCCAGTACTTC. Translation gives CASSLGGLNQETQYF.

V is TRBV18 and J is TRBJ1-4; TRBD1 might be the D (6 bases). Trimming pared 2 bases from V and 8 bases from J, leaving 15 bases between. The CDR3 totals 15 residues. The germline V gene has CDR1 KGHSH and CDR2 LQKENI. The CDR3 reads CASSPERGGDEKLFF. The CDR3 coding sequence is TGTGCCAGCTCACCAGAGAGAGGGGGGGACGAAAAACTGTTTTTT. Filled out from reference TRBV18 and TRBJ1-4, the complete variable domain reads NAGVMQNPRHLVRRRGQEARLRCSPMKGHSHVYWYRQLPEEGLKFMVYLQKENIIDESGMPKERFSAEFPKEGPSILRIQQVVRGDSAAYFCASSPERGGDEKLFFGSGTQLSVL.

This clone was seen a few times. The CDR3 DNA follows: TGTGCCAGCAGTGAAGTGACAGCCACAGATACGCAGTATTTT. Protein sequence: CASSEVTATDTQYF. The chain joins TRBV6-1 to TRBJ2-3; a possible D gene is TRBD1 (5 bases). Per germline, CDR1 MNHNS and CDR2 SASEGT. The CDR3 is made up of 14 amino acids. Trimming cost V 1 base and J 2 bases, with 7 bases left between them.

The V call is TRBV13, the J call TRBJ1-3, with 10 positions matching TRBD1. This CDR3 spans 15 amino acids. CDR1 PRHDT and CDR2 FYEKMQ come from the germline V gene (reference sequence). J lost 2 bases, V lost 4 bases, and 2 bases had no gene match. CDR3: CASSYGTGAGNTIYF. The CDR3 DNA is TGTGCCAGCAGCTATGGGACAGGGGCTGGAAACACCATATATTTT.

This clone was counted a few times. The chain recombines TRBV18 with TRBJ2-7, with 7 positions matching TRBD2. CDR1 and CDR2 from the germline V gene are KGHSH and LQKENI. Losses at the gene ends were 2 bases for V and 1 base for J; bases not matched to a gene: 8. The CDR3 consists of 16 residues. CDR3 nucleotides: TGTGCCAGCTCACCATTGGGGGGGAACCCATCCTACGAGCAGTACTTC. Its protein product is CASSPLGGNPSYEQYF.

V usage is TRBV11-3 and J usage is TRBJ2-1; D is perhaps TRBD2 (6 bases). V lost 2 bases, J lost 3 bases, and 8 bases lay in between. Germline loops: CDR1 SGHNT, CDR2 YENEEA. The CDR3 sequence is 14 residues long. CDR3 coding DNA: TGTGCCAGCAGCTTATACGGGGGCTACAATGAGCAGTTCTTC. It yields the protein CASSLYGGYNEQFF.

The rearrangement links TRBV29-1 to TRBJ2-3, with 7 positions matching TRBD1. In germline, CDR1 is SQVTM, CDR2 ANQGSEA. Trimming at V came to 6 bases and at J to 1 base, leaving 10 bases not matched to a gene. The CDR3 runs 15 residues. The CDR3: CSVGTGAGGTDTQYF. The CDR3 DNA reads TGCAGCGTAGGAACAGGGGCCGGGGGCACAGATACGCAGTATTTT.

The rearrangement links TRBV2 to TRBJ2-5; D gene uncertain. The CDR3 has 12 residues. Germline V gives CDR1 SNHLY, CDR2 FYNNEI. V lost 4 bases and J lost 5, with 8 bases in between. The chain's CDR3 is CASSVIQETQYF. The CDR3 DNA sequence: TGTGCCAGCAGTGTAATACAGGAGACCCAGTACTTC.

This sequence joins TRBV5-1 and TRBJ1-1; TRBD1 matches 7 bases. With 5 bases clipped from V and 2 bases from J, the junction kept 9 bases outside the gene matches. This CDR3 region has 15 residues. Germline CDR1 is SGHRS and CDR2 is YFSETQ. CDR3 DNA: TGCGCCAGCAGAGTCGGAGGGGGCCTTAACACTGAAGCTTTCTTT. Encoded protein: CASRVGGGLNTEAFF.

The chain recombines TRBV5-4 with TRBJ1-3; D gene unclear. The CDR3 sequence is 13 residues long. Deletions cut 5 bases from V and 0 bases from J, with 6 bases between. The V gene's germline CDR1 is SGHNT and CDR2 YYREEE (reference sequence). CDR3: CASSSSSGNTIYF. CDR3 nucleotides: TGTGCCAGCAGTTCTTCCTCTGGAAACACCATATATTTT.

CDR3 amino acids: CASSLEWTGNNSPLHF. CDR3 DNA: TGTGCCAGCAGCTTGGAGTGGACAGGGAACAATTCACCCCTCCACTTT. V is TRBV5-8 and J is TRBJ1-6; 8 bases align to TRBD1. This CDR3 contains 16 residues. V lost 0 bases, J lost 7 bases, and 6 bases stayed unmatched. The germline V gene encodes CDR1 SGHTS and CDR2 YDEGEE. The full variable domain, completed using reference TRBV5-8 and TRBJ1-6, is EAGVTQSPTHLIKTRGQQATLRCSPISGHTSVYWYQQALGLGLQFLLWYDEGEERNRGNFPPRFSGRQFPNYSSELNVNALELEDSALYLCASSLEWTGNNSPLHFGNGTRLTVT.